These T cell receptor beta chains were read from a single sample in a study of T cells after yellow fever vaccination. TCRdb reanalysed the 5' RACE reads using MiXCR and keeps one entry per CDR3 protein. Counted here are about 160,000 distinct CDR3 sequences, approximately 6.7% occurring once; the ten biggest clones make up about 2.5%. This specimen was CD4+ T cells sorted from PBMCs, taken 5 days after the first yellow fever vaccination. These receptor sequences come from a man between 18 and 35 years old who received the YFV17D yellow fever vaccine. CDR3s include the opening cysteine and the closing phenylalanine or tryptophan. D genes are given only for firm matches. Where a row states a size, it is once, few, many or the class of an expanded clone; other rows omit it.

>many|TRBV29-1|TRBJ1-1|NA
CSVRGRMNTEAFF
TGCAGCGTTCGGGGACGGATGAACACTGAAGCTTTCTTT
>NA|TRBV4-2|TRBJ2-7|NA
CASSPLGEGDRYEQYF
TGTGCCAGCAGCCCTCTGGGTGAAGGGGATAGATACGAGCAGTACTTC
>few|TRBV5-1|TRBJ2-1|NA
CASSRASRTDYNEQFF
TGCGCCAGCAGCCGGGCCAGCAGAACGGATTACAATGAGCAGTTCTTC
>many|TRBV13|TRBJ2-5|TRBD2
CASRTSGGLETQYF
TGTGCCAGCAGGACTAGCGGGGGGCTCGAGACCCAGTACTTC
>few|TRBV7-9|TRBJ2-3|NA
CASSLLSGGPTDTQYF
TGTGCCAGCAGCTTACTGTCTGGGGGGCCCACAGATACGCAGTATTTT
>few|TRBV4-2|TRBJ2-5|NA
CASSQDLVTQTQYF
TGTGCCAGCAGCCAAGACCTGGTCACACAGACCCAGTACTTC
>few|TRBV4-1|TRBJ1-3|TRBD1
CASSLSLQGQGVGNTIYF
TGCGCCAGCAGCCTTTCGCTTCAGGGACAGGGGGTCGGAAACACCATATATTTT
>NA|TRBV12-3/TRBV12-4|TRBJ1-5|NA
CASSLAWVGKRGNQPQHF
TGTGCCAGCAGTTTAGCCTGGGTTGGGAAGCGTGGGAATCAGCCCCAGCATTTT
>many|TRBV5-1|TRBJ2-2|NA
CASSLVGSGELFF
TGCGCCAGCAGCTTGGTAGGGTCCGGGGAGCTGTTTTTT
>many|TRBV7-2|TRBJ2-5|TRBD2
CASSLGASGGAFETQYF
TGTGCCAGCAGCTTAGGTGCTAGCGGGGGGGCCTTCGAGACCCAGTACTTC
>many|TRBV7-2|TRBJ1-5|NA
CASSLVAWQPQHF
TGTGCCAGCAGCTTGGTGGCTTGGCAGCCCCAGCATTTT
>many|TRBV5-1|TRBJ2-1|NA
CASSLDGGAGNEQFF
TGCGCCAGCAGCTTGGATGGGGGGGCCGGGAATGAGCAGTTCTTC
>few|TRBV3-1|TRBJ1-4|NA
CASSHANEKLFF
TGTGCCAGCAGCCACGCTAATGAAAAACTGTTTTTT
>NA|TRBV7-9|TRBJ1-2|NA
CASSASRTPANYGYTF
TGTGCCAGCAGCGCATCCCGGACACCTGCTAACTATGGCTACACCTTC
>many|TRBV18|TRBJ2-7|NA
CASSPPVSFSYEQYF
TGTGCCAGCTCACCACCGGTATCCTTCTCCTACGAGCAGTACTTC
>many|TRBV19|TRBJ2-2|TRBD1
CASSRGQGRLDTGELFF
TGTGCCAGTAGTAGGGGACAGGGGAGGCTCGACACCGGGGAGCTGTTTTTT
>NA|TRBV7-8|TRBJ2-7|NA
CASSLRSGSYEQYF
TGTGCCAGCAGCTTAAGATCCGGATCCTACGAGCAGTACTTC
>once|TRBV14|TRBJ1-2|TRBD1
CASSPRTGGGYTF
TGTGCCAGCAGCCCGAGGACAGGCGGTGGCTACACCTTC